One sample yielded the 13 T cell receptor beta chains listed below, sequenced in a study of blood T cells in healthy people across ages. The use of a sample-barcoded 5' primer and a J-beta primer mix characterized a second PCR of roughly 7 to 11 cycles. Using its own MiXCR run on the 5' RACE reads, TCRdb lists one record per CDR3 protein. The data contain hundreds of thousands of distinct CDR3 sequences, under 45% of them singletons. What was sequenced was blood. The receptor source for this set is a man aged 60 to 69 in good health.

The chain couples TRBV7-2 to TRBJ2-7; 9 nucleotides match TRBD1. CDR3 length: 14 residues. In germline, CDR1 is SGHTA, CDR2 FQGNSA. Germline trimming cut 1 base from V and 4 bases from J; bases unmatched to any gene: 2. CDR3 coding DNA: TGTGCCAGCAGCTTAGGGGACAGGGAATACGAGCAGTACTTC. It specifies CASSLGDREYEQYF.

The chain employs TRBV4-3 and TRBJ1-2; D unresolved. The CDR3 loop spans 12 amino acids. Trimming took off 1 base at V and 9 bases at J, with 9 bases between the two ends. Germline-derived CDR1 and CDR2 are LGHNA and YSLEER. The CDR3 bases are TGCGCCAGCAGCCAAGCGTCTGGAAGCTACACCTTC. Its protein is CASSQASGSYTF.

The rearrangement uses TRBV12-3 or TRBV12-4 and TRBJ1-6; 7 positions match TRBD1. V lost 5 bases, J lost 8 bases, and 9 bases stayed unmatched. CDR3 size: 15 residues. The CDR3 nucleotides read TGTGCCAGCAGTCCGACCTCCGGGACAGATTCACCCCTCCACTTT. Residues: CASSPTSGTDSPLHF.

Turning to this clonotype: Germline is not matched at one junction end, which may reflect a read error. Written as DNA, the CDR3 is TGTGCCAGCAGACAGGGCACCATCCAAGAGACCCGGTACTTC. The encoded protein is CASRQGTIQETRYF. J is TRBJ2-5 and V is TRBV6-2 or TRBV6-3, with D maybe TRBD1 (6 bases). This CDR3 is built from 14 residues. Germline lookup yields CDR1 MNHEY and CDR2 SVGEGT.

The chain is built from TRBV11-2 and TRBJ2-3; D may be TRBD2 (5 bases). The CDR3 sequence is 15 residues long. V was pared by 1 base and J by 6 bases, with 14 bases between. Germline V gene lookup returns CDR1 SGHAT and CDR2 FQNNGV. CDR3 coding DNA: TGTGCCAGCAGCTTAGTTCTGGGGAGTTCGGATACGCAGTATTTT. It codes for CASSLVLGSSDTQYF.

This clonotype has only a few counts. The chain uses TRBV4-3 and TRBJ2-1, with 8 bases that match TRBD2. CDR3 size: 17 residues. Trimming at V came to 1 base and at J to 1 base, leaving 6 bases not matched to a gene. Per germline, CDR1 LGHNA and CDR2 YSLEER. The CDR3 is CASSQVVGGESYNEQFF. The CDR3 region has the DNA TGCGCCAGCAGCCAAGTGGTCGGGGGGGAATCCTACAATGAGCAGTTCTTC.

This clonotype has only a few counts. The chain has TRBV10-3 and TRBJ2-3; D gene ambiguous. The CDR3 loop spans 17 amino acids. V shed 3 bases and J shed 2 bases, with 18 bases lying between them. The germline gives CDR1 ENHRY, CDR2 SYGVKD. CDR3 coding DNA: TGTGCCATCAGTGACAAACCTGACACCTCAGACACAGATACGCAGTATTTT. Protein sequence: CAISDKPDTSDTDTQYF.

V usage is TRBV5-1 and J usage is TRBJ2-3, with D uncertain. V shed 0 bases and J shed 2 bases, with 7 bases lying between them. CDR1 SGHRS and CDR2 YFSETQ come from the germline V gene. This CDR3 spans 14 amino acids. The CDR3 is CASSLGDYTDTQYF. The CDR3 DNA follows: TGCGCCAGCAGCTTGGGGGATTACACAGATACGCAGTATTTT.

This chain links TRBV5-1 with TRBJ2-6, with 8 bases fitting TRBD1. This CDR3 region has 18 residues. The V gene's germline CDR1 is SGHRS and CDR2 YFSETQ. With 6 bases clipped from V and 0 bases from J, the junction kept 11 bases outside the gene matches. This chain's CDR3 is CASTSRTGQRSGANVLTF. For the CDR3, the DNA is TGCGCCAGCACCTCGAGGACAGGGCAGCGCTCTGGGGCCAACGTCCTGACTTTC.

The chain uses TRBV4-3 and TRBJ1-6, with unresolved D. Germline V gives CDR1 LGHNA, CDR2 YSLEER. The V end was cut by 4 bases, the J end by 1 base, with 23 bases between. The CDR3 extends over 20 amino acids. The DNA for the CDR3 is TGCGCCAGCAGCCCGTACCTGGGAGGGAATAGGAGGTCCTATAATTCACCCCTCCACTTT. Translating it yields CASSPYLGGNRRSYNSPLHF.

This clonotype showed up just a few times. This chain uses TRBV10-2 with TRBJ1-5; no clear D gene. CDR3 size: 13 residues. Trimming removed 10 bases from V and 1 base from J, with 11 bases in between. CDR1 and CDR2 from the germline V gene are WSHSY and SAAADI. CDR3 in amino acids: CATRDLSNQPQHF. The CDR3 nucleotides read TGCGCCACACGCGATCTGAGCAATCAGCCCCAGCATTTT.

Note on this clonotype: The junction differs from germline at one of its ends, possibly a read error. The chain joins TRBV3-1 to TRBJ2-7; the D is unclear. With the DNA end fitting TRBJ2-5 better, the J assignment may be wrong. The length of the CDR3 is 13 residues. Germline-derived CDR1 and CDR2 are LGHDT and YNNKEL (reference sequence). CDR3 DNA sequence: TGTGTCAGCAGCCAAGACCCCGGAGAGACCCAGTACTTC. This gives the protein CVSSQDPGETQYF.

The rearrangement uses TRBV7-9 and TRBJ2-6; D might be TRBD1 or TRBD2, each matching 5 bases. Germline CDR1 reads SEHNR; CDR2 reads FQNEAQ (reference sequence). CDR3 length: 16 residues. Trimming pared 1 base from V and 4 bases from J, leaving 11 bases between. The DNA of the CDR3 is TGTGCCAGCAGCTTAGTCCAAGGGGACGGGGCCAACGTCCTGACTTTC. Encoded protein: CASSLVQGDGANVLTF.